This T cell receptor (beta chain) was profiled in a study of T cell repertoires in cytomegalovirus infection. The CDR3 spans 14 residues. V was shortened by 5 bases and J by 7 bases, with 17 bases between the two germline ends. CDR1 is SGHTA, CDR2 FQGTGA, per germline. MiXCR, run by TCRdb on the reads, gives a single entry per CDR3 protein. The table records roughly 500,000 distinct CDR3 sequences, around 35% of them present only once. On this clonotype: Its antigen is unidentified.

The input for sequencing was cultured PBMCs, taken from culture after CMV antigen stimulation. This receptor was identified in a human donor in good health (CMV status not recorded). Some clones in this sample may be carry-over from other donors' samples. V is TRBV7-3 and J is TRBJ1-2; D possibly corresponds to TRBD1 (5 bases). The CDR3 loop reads CASSLRTIQGGYTF. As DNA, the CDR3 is TGTGCCAGCAGCCTACGAACTATCCAGGGTGGCTACACCTTC.